This T cell receptor (beta chain) was profiled in a study of cytomegalovirus exposure and HLA in healthy donors. The V segment lost 7 bases and the J segment 7 bases; nucleotides outside the gene matches: 8. The CDR3 is 15 amino acids. Germline V gives CDR1 SQVTM, CDR2 ANQGSEA. The PCR contained 60 Vbeta and 13 Jbeta primers. TCRdb's copy holds only in-frame clones and misses some; the assay was immunoSEQ multiplex PCR. This specimen shows about 44,000 clones; the ten leading clones hold about 8%. The rearrangement joins TRBV29-1 to TRBJ2-1; the match to TRBD2 covers 15 bases. The sequenced sample was PBMCs. This receptor was identified in a male donor in good health and CMV-seronegative. The CDR3 reads CSARGGLAGGNEQFF. The DNA of the CDR3 is TGCAGCGCCCGGGGCGGACTAGCGGGGGGGAATGAGCAGTTCTTC.